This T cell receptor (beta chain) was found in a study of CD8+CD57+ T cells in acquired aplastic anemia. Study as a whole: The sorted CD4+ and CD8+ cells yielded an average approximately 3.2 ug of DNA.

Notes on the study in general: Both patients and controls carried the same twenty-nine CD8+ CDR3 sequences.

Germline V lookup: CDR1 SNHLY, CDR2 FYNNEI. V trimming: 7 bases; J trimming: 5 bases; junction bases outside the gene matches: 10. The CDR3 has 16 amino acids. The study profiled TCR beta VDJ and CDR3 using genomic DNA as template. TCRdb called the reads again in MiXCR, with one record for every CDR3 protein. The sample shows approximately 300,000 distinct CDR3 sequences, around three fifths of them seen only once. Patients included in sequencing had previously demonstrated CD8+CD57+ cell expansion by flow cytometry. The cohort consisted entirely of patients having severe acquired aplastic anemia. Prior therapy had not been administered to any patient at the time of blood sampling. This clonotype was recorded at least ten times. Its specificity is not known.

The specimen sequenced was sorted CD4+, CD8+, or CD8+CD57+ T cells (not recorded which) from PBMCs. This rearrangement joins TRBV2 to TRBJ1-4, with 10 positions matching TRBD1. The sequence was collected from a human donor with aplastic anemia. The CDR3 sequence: CASTRDRGSSNEKLFF. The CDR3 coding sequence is TGTGCCAGCACACGGGACAGGGGCTCATCGAATGAAAAACTGTTTTTT.